These 2 T cell receptor beta chains were all obtained from the same sample, sequenced in a study of blood T cell repertoires in COVID-19. Assay: immunoSEQ multiplex PCR; the TCRdb copy retains only in-frame clones and omits some. The data contain about 260,000 clones, about 87% of them singletons. The source material was PBMCs or T cells enriched from blood (not recorded which). These receptors all come from a woman aged 40 to 55 who had been exposed to COVID-19.

This chain connects TRBV5-1 to TRBJ1-6; no clear D. Per germline, CDR1 SGHRS and CDR2 YFSETQ. Trimming stripped 0 bases from V and 10 bases from J, with 14 bases between. CDR3 length: 15 residues. CDR3 sequence (DNA): TGCGCCAGCAGCTTGGCTGCAGGTTCGGGGTCACCCCTCCACTTT. As protein: CASSLAAGSGSPLHF.

The chain uses TRBV4-2 and TRBJ1-6, with D perhaps matching TRBD1 (5 bases). CDR1 is LGHNA, CDR2 YNFKEQ, per germline. The CDR3 has 17 residues. Trimming took 1 base from V and 0 from J, leaving 10 bases between them. The CDR3 protein is CASSQAEGRSYNSPLHF. CDR3 bases: TGTGCCAGCAGCCAAGCGGAGGGACGCTCCTATAATTCACCCCTCCACTTT.